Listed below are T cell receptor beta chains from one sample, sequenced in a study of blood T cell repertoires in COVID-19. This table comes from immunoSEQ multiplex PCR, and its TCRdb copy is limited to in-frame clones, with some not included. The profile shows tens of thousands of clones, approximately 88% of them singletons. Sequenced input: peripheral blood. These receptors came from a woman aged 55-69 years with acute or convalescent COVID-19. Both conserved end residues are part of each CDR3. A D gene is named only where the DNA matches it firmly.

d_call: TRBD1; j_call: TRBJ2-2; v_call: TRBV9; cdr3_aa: CASSPWTGYTGELFF
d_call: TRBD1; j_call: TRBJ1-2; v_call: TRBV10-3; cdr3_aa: CAISETSGQGRFYGYTF
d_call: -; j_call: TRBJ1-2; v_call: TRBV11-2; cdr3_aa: CASRGTGINYGYTF
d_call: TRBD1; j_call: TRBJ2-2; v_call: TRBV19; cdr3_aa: CASTEQGWTGELFF
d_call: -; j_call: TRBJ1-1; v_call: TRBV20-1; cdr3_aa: CSASGGGTEAFF
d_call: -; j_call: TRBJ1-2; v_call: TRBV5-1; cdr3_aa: CASSGTRPLSYTF
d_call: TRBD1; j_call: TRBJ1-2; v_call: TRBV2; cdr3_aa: CASRGQFNYGYTF
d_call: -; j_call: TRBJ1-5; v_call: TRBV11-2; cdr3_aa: CASSLGSGGQPQHF
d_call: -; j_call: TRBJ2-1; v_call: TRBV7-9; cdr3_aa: CASSPPGELNNEQFF
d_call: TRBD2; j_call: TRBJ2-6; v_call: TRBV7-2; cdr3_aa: CASSPRRRLAGSGANVLTF
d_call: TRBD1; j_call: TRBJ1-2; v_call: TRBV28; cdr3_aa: CASSLFQTGVDGYTF
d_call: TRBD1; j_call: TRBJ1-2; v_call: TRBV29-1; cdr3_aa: CSVGQGQDYGYTF
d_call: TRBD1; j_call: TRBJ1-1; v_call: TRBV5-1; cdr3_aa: CASRSGTVGTEAFF
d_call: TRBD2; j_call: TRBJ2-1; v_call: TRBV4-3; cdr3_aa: CASSQDRRLAGGNEQFF
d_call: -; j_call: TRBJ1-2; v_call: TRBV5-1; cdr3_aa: CASSLPPGSDGYTF
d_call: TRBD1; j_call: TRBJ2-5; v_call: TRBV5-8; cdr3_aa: CASSLEGQGGETQYF
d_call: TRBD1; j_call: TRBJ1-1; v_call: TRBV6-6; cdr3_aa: CASSIDRAGNTEAFF
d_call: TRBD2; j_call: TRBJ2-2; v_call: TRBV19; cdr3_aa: CASGSGTSWVGELFF
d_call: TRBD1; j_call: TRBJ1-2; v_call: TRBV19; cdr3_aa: CASRETGGAYYGYTF
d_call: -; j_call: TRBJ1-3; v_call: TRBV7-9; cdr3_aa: CASSPSGGNTIYF
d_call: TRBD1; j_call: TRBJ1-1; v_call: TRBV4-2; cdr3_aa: CASSPLTTGQGAEAFF
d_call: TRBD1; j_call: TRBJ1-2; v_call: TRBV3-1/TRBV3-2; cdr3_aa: CASSQAWTGNYGYTF
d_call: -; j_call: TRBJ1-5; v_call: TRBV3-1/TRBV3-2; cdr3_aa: CASSQNRGPPQHF
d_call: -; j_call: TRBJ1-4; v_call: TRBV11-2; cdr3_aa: CASSLARVEEKLFF
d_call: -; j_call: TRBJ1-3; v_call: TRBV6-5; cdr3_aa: CATSRGTAGNTIYF
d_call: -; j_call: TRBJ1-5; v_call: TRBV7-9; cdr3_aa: CASGQGGSQPQHF
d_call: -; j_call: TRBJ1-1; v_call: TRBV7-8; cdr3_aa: CASSLGGGTEAFF
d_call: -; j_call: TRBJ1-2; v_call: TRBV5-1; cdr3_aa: CASSRTEHYGYTF
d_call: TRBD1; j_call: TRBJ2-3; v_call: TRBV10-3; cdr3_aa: CAINQGAGDTQYF
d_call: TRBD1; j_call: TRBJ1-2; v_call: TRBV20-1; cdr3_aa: CSASPRGRGNYGYTF
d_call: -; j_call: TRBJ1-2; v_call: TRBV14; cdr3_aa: CASSQRGTGSYGYTF